This T cell receptor (beta chain) originates from a study of monozygotic twins with inflammatory bowel disease. As regards this clonotype: Its cognate antigen is unknown.

Investigators extracted total RNA from whole blood and did not sort T cells. General observations from the study: Twins with IBD were found to have lower TCRbeta diversity (inverse Simpson) than healthy co-twins.

The CDR3 spans 13 residues. No DNA is given; TCRdb re-called the 5' RACE reads and lists each CDR3 protein once. Its listing shows approximately 160,000 distinct CDR3 sequences. The gene calls are TRBV12-3 or TRBV12-4 and TRBJ1-2; with no DNA, the TCRdb D assignment of TRBD1 cannot be verified. The TCR originated in a human donor with ulcerative colitis or Crohn's disease, or a healthy co-twin of an affected twin (not recorded which). What was sequenced was blood. The CDR3 here is CASRGDRVRGYTF.